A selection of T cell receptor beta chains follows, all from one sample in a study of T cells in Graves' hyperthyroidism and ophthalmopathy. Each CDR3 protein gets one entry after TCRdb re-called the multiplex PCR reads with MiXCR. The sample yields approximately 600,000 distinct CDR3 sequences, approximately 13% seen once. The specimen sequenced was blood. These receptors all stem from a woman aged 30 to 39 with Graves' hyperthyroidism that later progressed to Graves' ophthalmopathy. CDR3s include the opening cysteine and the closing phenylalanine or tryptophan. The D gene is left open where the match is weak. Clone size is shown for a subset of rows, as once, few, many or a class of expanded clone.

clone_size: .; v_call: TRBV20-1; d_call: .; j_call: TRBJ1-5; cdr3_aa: CSAQTSLGNQPQHF; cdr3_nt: TGCAGTGCCCAGACAAGTCTGGGAAATCAGCCCCAGCATTTT
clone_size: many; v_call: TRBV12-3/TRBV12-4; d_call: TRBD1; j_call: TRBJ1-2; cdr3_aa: CASSLATGRPYGYTF; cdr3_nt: TGTGCCAGCAGTTTAGCGACAGGGCGCCCCTATGGCTACACCTTC
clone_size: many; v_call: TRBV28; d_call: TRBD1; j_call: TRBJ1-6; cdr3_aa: CASRTRGTVSIRSYNSPLHF; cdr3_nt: TGTGCCAGCAGAACGCGCGGGACAGTCTCAATTCGCTCCTATAATTCACCCCTCCACTTT
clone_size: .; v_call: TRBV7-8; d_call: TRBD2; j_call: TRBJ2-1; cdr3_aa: CASSQTSGRARGNEQFF; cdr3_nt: TGTGCCAGCAGCCAGACTAGCGGGAGGGCCCGGGGGAATGAGCAGTTCTTC
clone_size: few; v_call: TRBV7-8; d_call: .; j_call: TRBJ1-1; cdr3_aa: CASKEKPNMNTEAFF; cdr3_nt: TGTGCCAGTAAAGAGAAGCCTAATATGAACACTGAAGCTTTCTTT
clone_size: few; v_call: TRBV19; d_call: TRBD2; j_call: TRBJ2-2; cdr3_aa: CASGLAGFPGELFF; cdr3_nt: TGTGCCAGCGGACTAGCGGGATTCCCCGGGGAGCTGTTTTTT
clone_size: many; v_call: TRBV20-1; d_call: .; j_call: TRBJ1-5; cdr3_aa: CSASRDSSNQPQHF; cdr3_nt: TGCAGTGCTAGTCGAGACAGTAGCAATCAGCCCCAGCATTTT
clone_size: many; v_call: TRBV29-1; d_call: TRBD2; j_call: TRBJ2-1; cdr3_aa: CSVGTSGRDEQFF; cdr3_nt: TGCAGCGTCGGGACTAGCGGGAGGGATGAGCAGTTCTTC
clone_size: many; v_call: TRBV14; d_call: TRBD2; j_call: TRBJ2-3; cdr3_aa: CASSPLGAGEPDTQYF; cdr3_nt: TGTGCCAGCAGCCCCCTCGGAGCGGGAGAGCCAGATACGCAGTATTTT
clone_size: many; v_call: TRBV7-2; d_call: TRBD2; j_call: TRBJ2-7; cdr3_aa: CASSRRTSPHEQYF; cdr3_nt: TGTGCCAGCAGCAGACGGACTAGTCCCCACGAGCAGTACTTC
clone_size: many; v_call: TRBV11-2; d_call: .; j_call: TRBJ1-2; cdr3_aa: CASSSLIRPGGIYGYTF; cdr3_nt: TGTGCCAGCAGCTCGCTAATCCGACCCGGAGGCATCTATGGCTACACCTTC
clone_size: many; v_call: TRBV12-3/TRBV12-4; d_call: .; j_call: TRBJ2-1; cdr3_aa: CASSFSSGTTNEQFF; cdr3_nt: TGTGCCAGCAGTTTTTCCTCCGGGACCACAAATGAGCAGTTCTTC
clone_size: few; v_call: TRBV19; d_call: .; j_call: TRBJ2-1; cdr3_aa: CASSIGNEQFF; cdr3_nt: TGTGCCAGTAGTATTGGGAATGAGCAGTTCTTC
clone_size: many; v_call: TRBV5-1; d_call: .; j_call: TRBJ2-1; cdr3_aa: CASSLAGLEGEQFF; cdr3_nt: TGCGCCAGCAGCTTGGCGGGGTTGGAGGGAGAGCAGTTCTTC
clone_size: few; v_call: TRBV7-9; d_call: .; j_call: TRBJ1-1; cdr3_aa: CASTIRPSEAFF; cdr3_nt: TGTGCCAGCACCATTCGGCCGAGCGAAGCTTTCTTT
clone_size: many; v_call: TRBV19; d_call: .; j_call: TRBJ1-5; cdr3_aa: CASSPRGISNQPQHF; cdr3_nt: TGTGCCAGCAGCCCTAGGGGGATCAGCAATCAGCCCCAGCATTTT
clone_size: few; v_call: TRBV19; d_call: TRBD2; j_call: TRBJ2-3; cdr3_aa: CASMEGGPWDTQYF; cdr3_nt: TGTGCCAGTATGGAGGGAGGGCCGTGGGATACGCAGTATTTT
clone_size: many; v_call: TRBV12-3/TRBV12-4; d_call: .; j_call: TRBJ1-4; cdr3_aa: CASSLVVGTPGKLFF; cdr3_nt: TGTGCCAGCAGTTTAGTGGTCGGCACTCCCGGAAAACTGTTTTTT
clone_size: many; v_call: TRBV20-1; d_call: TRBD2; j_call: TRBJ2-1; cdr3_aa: CSAWTSGRVSNEQFF; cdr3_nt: TGCAGTGCGTGGACTAGCGGGAGGGTTAGCAATGAGCAGTTCTTC
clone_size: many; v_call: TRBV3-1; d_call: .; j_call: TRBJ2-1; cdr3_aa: CASSHSRGGEQFF; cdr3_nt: TGTGCCAGCAGCCACAGCCGTGGCGGTGAGCAGTTCTTC
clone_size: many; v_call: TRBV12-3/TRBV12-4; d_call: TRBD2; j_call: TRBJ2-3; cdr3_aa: CASSFGLAGGPGNTQYF; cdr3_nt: TGTGCCAGCAGTTTCGGCCTAGCGGGAGGGCCGGGGAATACGCAGTATTTT
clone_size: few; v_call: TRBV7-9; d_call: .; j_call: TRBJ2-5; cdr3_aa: CASSLPTVQETQYF; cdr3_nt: TGTGCCAGCAGCTTACCGACAGTTCAAGAGACCCAGTACTTC
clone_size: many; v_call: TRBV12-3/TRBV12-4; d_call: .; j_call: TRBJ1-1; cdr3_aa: CASSNRGTVNTEAFF; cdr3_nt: TGTGCCAGCAGTAACCGCGGGACGGTGAACACTGAAGCTTTCTTT
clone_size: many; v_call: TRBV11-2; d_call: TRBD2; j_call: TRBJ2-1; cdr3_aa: CASSQRLAGRRMNEQFF; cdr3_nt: TGTGCCAGCAGCCAGAGACTAGCGGGACGTAGGATGAATGAGCAGTTCTTC